This T cell receptor (beta chain) was sequenced in a study of cytomegalovirus exposure and HLA in healthy donors. The donors, nominally healthy at sampling, likely had unrecorded immune exposures. Study findings and constraints: Further analysis was carried out later, and it showed several of the most significant clusters appearing linked to common viral pathogens.

The V end was cut by 4 bases, the J end by 3 bases, with 11 bases between. CDR1 SQVTM and CDR2 ANQGSEA come from the germline V gene. The CDR3 totals 13 residues. The PCR had 60 Vbeta and 13 Jbeta primers. Produced via immunoSEQ multiplex PCR; TCRdb's table is partial and in-frame only. The sample lists 180,000 or so clones; about 79% were seen once. There are a few counts of this clone. Its cognate antigen is unknown. V is TRBV29-1 and J is TRBJ2-3, with a possible D match to TRBD1 (6 bases). Sequencing was carried out using PBMCs. The TCR originated in a man between 50 and 59 years old in good health and CMV-seropositive. The CDR3 DNA reads as TGCAGCGTTGGCAGGGGCGGGACAGATACGCAGTATTTT. This codes for CSVGRGGTDTQYF.